This T cell receptor beta chain appears in the sequencing data of a study of blood T cell repertoires in COVID-19. Study overall: Donors in the United States, Italy and Spain gave samples during acute or convalescent COVID-19. PBMCs, B-cell-depleted T cells, or T cells provided the cDNA or gDNA that made up the material.

V trimming: 4 bases; J trimming: 2 bases; junction bases outside the gene matches: 7. This CDR3 region has 16 residues. CDR1 is SGHRS, CDR2 YFSETQ, per germline. The repertoire was sequenced with immunoSEQ multiplex PCR; TCRdb's copy has only in-frame clones and lacks some. The sample holds fewer than 95,000 clones, more than 70% seen once. This clone is labeled as medium-sized. This chain links TRBV5-1 with TRBJ2-1; 9 bases are shared with TRBD2. Sequencing was performed on peripheral blood. The sequence derives from a woman older than 75 with acute or convalescent COVID-19. CDR3 loop: CASSGIAGAAYNEQFF. Written as DNA, the CDR3 is TGCGCCAGCAGCGGGATAGCGGGGGCAGCCTACAATGAGCAGTTCTTC.